The present T cell receptor beta chain was sequenced within a study of lymphopenia after photon versus proton radiotherapy. The repertoire was sequenced with immunoSEQ multiplex PCR; TCRdb's copy has only in-frame clones and lacks some. The profile shows around 33,000 clones, nearly 90% of them singletons. With 6 bases clipped from V and 1 base from J, the junction kept 0 bases outside the gene matches. The germline V gene has CDR1 MGHDK and CDR2 SYGVNS. CDR3 length: 12 amino acids. The specimen was peripheral blood, collected from a patient treated with proton-based radiotherapy. The receptor was isolated from a woman in her seventies with pancreatic cancer. Some clones in this sample may be carry-over from other donors' samples. The chain has TRBV25-1 and TRBJ2-7; 7 bases match TRBD1. The CDR3: CASRTGSYEQYF. DNA for the CDR3: TGTGCCAGCAGGACAGGGTCCTACGAGCAGTACTTC.